Listed below are T cell receptor beta chains from one sample, sequenced in a study of CXCR3-negative and CXCR3-positive naive CD8 T cells. TCRdb re-called the 5' RACE reads; every CDR3 protein appears as one record, without DNA. This table holds 150,000 or so distinct CDR3 sequences. The sequencing input was naive CXCR3+ CD8+ T cells from blood. The receptors were gathered from a human donor in good health. Some clones in this sample may be carry-over from other donors' samples. The CDR3 runs from the conserved cysteine through the conserved F or W. Fields, in order: V gene, J gene, CDR3 length, CDR3 protein.

v_call: TRBV20-1; j_call: TRBJ2-4; cdr3_length: 15; cdr3_aa: CSAIPTELAKNIQYF
v_call: TRBV2; j_call: TRBJ1-1; cdr3_length: 14; cdr3_aa: CASTPGGGKTEAFF
v_call: TRBV7-2; j_call: TRBJ2-4; cdr3_length: 14; cdr3_aa: CASSPNAGGGERYF
v_call: TRBV28; j_call: TRBJ1-1; cdr3_length: 12; cdr3_aa: CASSLQSTEAFF
v_call: TRBV7-2; j_call: TRBJ2-1; cdr3_length: 13; cdr3_aa: CASRTDNNNEQFF
v_call: TRBV2; j_call: TRBJ2-3; cdr3_length: 16; cdr3_aa: CASMNSLAGNTDTQYF
v_call: TRBV29-1; j_call: TRBJ2-5; cdr3_length: 14; cdr3_aa: CSVDPTGDGETQYF
v_call: TRBV2; j_call: TRBJ2-3; cdr3_length: 13; cdr3_aa: CASSERARDTQYF
v_call: TRBV9; j_call: TRBJ2-1; cdr3_length: 17; cdr3_aa: CASSPQGTGRFRSEQFF
v_call: TRBV7-3; j_call: TRBJ2-6; cdr3_length: 16; cdr3_aa: CASSYPWDSGANVLTF
v_call: TRBV28; j_call: TRBJ2-3; cdr3_length: 17; cdr3_aa: CASSLLTGIVGTDTQYF
v_call: TRBV11-2; j_call: TRBJ1-2; cdr3_length: 15; cdr3_aa: CASSLIYGRGDGYTF
v_call: TRBV28; j_call: TRBJ2-1; cdr3_length: 11; cdr3_aa: CRAGDYNEQFF
v_call: TRBV6-1; j_call: TRBJ2-1; cdr3_length: 13; cdr3_aa: CASSELRAGEQFF
v_call: TRBV12-3/TRBV12-4; j_call: TRBJ1-1; cdr3_length: 13; cdr3_aa: CASRLGVNTEAFF
v_call: TRBV29-1; j_call: TRBJ2-1; cdr3_length: 16; cdr3_aa: CSIPKPDRVSYNEQFF
v_call: TRBV5-1; j_call: TRBJ2-1; cdr3_length: 17; cdr3_aa: CASRSGDFLAGKDEQFF
v_call: TRBV29-1; j_call: TRBJ2-5; cdr3_length: 14; cdr3_aa: CSVRPDGLKETQYF
v_call: TRBV29-1; j_call: TRBJ2-2; cdr3_length: 14; cdr3_aa: CSVERGRESGELFF
v_call: TRBV20-1; j_call: TRBJ2-7; cdr3_length: 13; cdr3_aa: CSARYRGAYEQYF
v_call: TRBV15; j_call: TRBJ2-2; cdr3_length: 15; cdr3_aa: CATSSDREPTGELFF
v_call: TRBV7-7; j_call: TRBJ2-2; cdr3_length: 19; cdr3_aa: CASSSNQRGGGADTGELFF
v_call: TRBV7-2; j_call: TRBJ2-7; cdr3_length: 14; cdr3_aa: CASSLAGRSYEQYF
v_call: TRBV20-1; j_call: TRBJ2-7; cdr3_length: 13; cdr3_aa: CSARQGRSYEQYF
v_call: TRBV6-5; j_call: TRBJ2-3; cdr3_length: 17; cdr3_aa: CASSYSSGRGLTDTQYF
v_call: TRBV3-1; j_call: TRBJ1-4; cdr3_length: 17; cdr3_aa: CASSQGGRRTSDEKLFF
v_call: TRBV29-1; j_call: TRBJ1-1; cdr3_length: 12; cdr3_aa: CSVVGEAAEAFF
v_call: TRBV9; j_call: TRBJ2-1; cdr3_length: 14; cdr3_aa: CASSGKSSYSEQFF
v_call: TRBV20-1; j_call: TRBJ2-1; cdr3_length: 14; cdr3_aa: CTTWGGGTYNEQFF
v_call: TRBV15; j_call: TRBJ1-1; cdr3_length: 15; cdr3_aa: CATSRAVDPNTEAFF
v_call: TRBV29-1; j_call: TRBJ2-1; cdr3_length: 16; cdr3_aa: CSVEEGQGSSYNEQFF
v_call: TRBV29-1; j_call: TRBJ2-1; cdr3_length: 16; cdr3_aa: CSVRKRDPKAYNEQFF
v_call: TRBV29-1; j_call: TRBJ2-4; cdr3_length: 19; cdr3_aa: CSVEGGGVLSADHGNIQYF
v_call: TRBV6-5; j_call: TRBJ2-2; cdr3_length: 15; cdr3_aa: CASSYVSGNTGELFF
v_call: TRBV7-6; j_call: TRBJ1-5; cdr3_length: 14; cdr3_aa: CASSLAQGNQPQHF
v_call: TRBV7-8; j_call: TRBJ1-5; cdr3_length: 16; cdr3_aa: CASSLVPALSNQPQHF